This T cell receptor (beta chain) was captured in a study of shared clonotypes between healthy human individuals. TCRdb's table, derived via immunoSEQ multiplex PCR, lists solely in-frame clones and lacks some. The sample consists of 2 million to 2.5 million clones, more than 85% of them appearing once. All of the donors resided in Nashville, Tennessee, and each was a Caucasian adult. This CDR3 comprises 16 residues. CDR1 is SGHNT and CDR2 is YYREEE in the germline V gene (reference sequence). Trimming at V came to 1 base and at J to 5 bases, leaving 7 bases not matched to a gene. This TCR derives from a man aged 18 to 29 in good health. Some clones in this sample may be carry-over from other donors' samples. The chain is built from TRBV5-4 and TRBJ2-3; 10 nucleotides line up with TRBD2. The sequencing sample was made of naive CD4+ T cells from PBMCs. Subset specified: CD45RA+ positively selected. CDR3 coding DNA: TGTGCCAGCAGCTTGCAGCAGCGGGAGGGCCGAGATACGCAGTATTTT. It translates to CASSLQQREGRDTQYF.